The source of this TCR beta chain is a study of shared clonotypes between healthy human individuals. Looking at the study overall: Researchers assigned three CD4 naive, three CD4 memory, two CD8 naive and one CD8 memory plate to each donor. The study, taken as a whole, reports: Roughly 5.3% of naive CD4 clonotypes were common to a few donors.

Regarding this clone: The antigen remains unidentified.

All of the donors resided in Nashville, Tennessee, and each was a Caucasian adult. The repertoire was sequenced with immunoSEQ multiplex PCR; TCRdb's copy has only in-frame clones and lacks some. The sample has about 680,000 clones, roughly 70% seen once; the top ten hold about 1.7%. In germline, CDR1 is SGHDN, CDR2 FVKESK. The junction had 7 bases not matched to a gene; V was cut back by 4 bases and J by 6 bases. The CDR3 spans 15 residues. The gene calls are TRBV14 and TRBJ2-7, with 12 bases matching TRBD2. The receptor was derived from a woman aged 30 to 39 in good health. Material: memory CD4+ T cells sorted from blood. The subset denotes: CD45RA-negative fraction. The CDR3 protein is CASSPRLAGAVEQYF. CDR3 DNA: TGTGCCAGCAGCCCGCGACTAGCGGGAGCCGTCGAGCAGTACTTC.